The rows below give T cell receptor beta chains drawn from one sample of a study of blood T cells in healthy people across ages. TCRdb called the 5' RACE reads again in MiXCR, with one record for every CDR3 protein. In the table there are more than 800,000 distinct CDR3 sequences, 29% of which are singletons. The source material was blood. All receptors derive from a woman of 80 years or more in good health. CDR3s include the opening cysteine and the closing phenylalanine or tryptophan. Fields, in order: D gene, V gene, clone size, J gene, CDR3 protein, CDR3 DNA. The D gene is left open where the match is weak. The size entry is marked missing in some rows and otherwise reads once, few, many or a size class.

d_gene: NA
v_gene: TRBV12-3/TRBV12-4
abundance: NA
j_gene: TRBJ2-3
CDR3aa: CASTIDRTDTQYF
CDR3nt: TGTGCCAGCACCATAGACAGAACAGATACGCAGTATTTT

d_gene: NA
v_gene: TRBV11-3
abundance: few
j_gene: TRBJ1-2
CDR3aa: CASSSIQGYGYTF
CDR3nt: TGTGCCAGCAGCTCAATACAGGGCTATGGCTACACCTTC

d_gene: NA
v_gene: TRBV9
abundance: many
j_gene: TRBJ1-2
CDR3aa: CASSVGTFNYGYTF
CDR3nt: TGTGCCAGCAGCGTAGGGACTTTTAACTATGGCTACACCTTC

d_gene: NA
v_gene: TRBV20-1
abundance: few
j_gene: TRBJ1-1
CDR3aa: CSAFVPEAFF
CDR3nt: TGCAGTGCTTTCGTACCTGAAGCTTTCTTT

d_gene: NA
v_gene: TRBV7-3
abundance: NA
j_gene: TRBJ2-1
CDR3aa: CASSFWQGTEQFF
CDR3nt: TGTGCCAGCAGCTTCTGGCAGGGGACTGAGCAGTTCTTC

d_gene: NA
v_gene: TRBV14
abundance: NA
j_gene: TRBJ1-4
CDR3aa: CASSQARGGKLFF
CDR3nt: TGTGCCAGCAGCCAAGCCAGGGGAGGAAAACTGTTTTTT

d_gene: TRBD1
v_gene: TRBV19
abundance: few
j_gene: TRBJ2-5
CDR3aa: CASSGPGQHQYF
CDR3nt: TGTGCCAGTAGTGGTCCGGGACAGCACCAGTACTTC

d_gene: NA
v_gene: TRBV19
abundance: NA
j_gene: TRBJ1-1
CDR3aa: CASSVKGDTEAFF
CDR3nt: TGTGCCAGTAGTGTTAAGGGTGACACTGAAGCTTTCTTT

d_gene: NA
v_gene: TRBV7-2
abundance: few
j_gene: TRBJ2-4
CDR3aa: CASSFLVEEKNIQYF
CDR3nt: TGTGCCAGCAGCTTTCTGGTGGAGGAGAAAAACATTCAGTACTTC

d_gene: TRBD2
v_gene: TRBV6-1
abundance: many
j_gene: TRBJ2-1
CDR3aa: CASSPGGGLSSYNEQFF
CDR3nt: TGTGCCAGCAGTCCGGGGGGAGGGCTAAGCTCCTACAATGAGCAGTTCTTC

d_gene: TRBD1
v_gene: TRBV4-3
abundance: many
j_gene: TRBJ1-4
CDR3aa: CASSQDPTGDNEKLFF
CDR3nt: TGCGCCAGCAGCCAAGATCCGACAGGGGATAATGAAAAACTGTTTTTT

d_gene: NA
v_gene: TRBV5-6
abundance: many
j_gene: TRBJ2-3
CDR3aa: CASSHRAGTDTQYF
CDR3nt: TGTGCCAGCAGCCATAGAGCGGGCACAGATACGCAGTATTTT

d_gene: NA
v_gene: TRBV20-1
abundance: NA
j_gene: TRBJ2-1
CDR3aa: CSAYFKSSYNEQFF
CDR3nt: TGCAGTGCTTACTTTAAGAGCTCCTACAATGAGCAGTTCTTC

d_gene: TRBD2
v_gene: TRBV4-3
abundance: many
j_gene: TRBJ2-1
CDR3aa: CASSGNSGGHPGGNEQFF
CDR3nt: TGCGCCAGCAGCGGAAATAGCGGGGGACATCCGGGAGGCAATGAGCAGTTCTTC